The text below deals with one T cell receptor beta chain. Which antigen it targets is not known. The record has no base qualities; no much larger clone is one base away. The library was produced with RACE. The listed sequencing device is NextSeq 500. During library preparation, unique molecular identifiers were attached to individual cDNA molecules so that TCRs could be counted quantitatively and reproducibly. From each blood RNA sample, both TCR alpha and TCR beta chains were sequenced. The study's processing was this. A median of approximately 100,000 TCRs per sample was observed, with a range of about 23,224 to 690,600. The Decombinator software suite was used to annotate the V, J and CDR3 of the TCR reads. For PS versus PT1 abundance plots, all samples were subsampled to the same number of TCRs (28,000). TCRs were defined as expanded if absent before sensitization and observed at least eight times at the 2-week time point. TCRdb cleaned the public reads at Q25 with fastp, built clones with MiXCR and kept in-frame beta chains. Each record represents a unique CDR3 protein, reported with the most common genes and DNA among its rows. For this entry, the V and J calls and clone size follow TCRdb and not the study's own pipeline. The sample profile shows 85,000 to 100,000 distinct CDR3 sequences; 25% to 30% of them were found once. Clones ranked in the top ten supply over 9% of the sample.

These data are taken from a study of human T cells and chemical hapten exposure (dated by TCRdb to the early 2020s). General notes on the study: For sensitization, 2% DPC in acetone was applied to a roughly 2 cm by roughly 2 cm area of upper inner arm skin. Throughout the roughly 25-week study period, patients were also given weekly therapeutic DPC doses on the scalp. Patch testing on the upper back used Finn chambers containing 0.01% DPC, with scoring done after 6 days according to International Contact Dermatitis Research Group standards. Most of the patients in the cohort were female, and the cohort covered alopecia areata with under or over 50% scalp involvement, alopecia totalis and alopecia universalis. The libraries were sequenced as a pool, and the TCR yield per sample differed mostly because of small variations in library volumes within the pool. Peripheral blood TCR repertoire changes were tracked in vivo in alopecia patients during primary and secondary sensitization to the hapten diphenylcyclopropenone (DPC). Patient blood was sampled pre-sensitization (week 0) and at 2, 6 and about 24 weeks after DPC sensitization. Approximately 28 alopecia patients gave blood for TCR sequencing at one to four time points (pre-sensitization, 2, 6 and 24 weeks). Paper-wide results and their limitations: The number of PT1 expanded TCRs positively correlated with patch test score, significant at thresholds 8, 16 and 32 but not 4. After repeated subsampling, the strength of the expansion versus patch-test correlation and the threshold at which it became significant changed. Because every patient had alopecia, a presumed autoimmune disease, the patients' immune response might differ from that of healthy individuals. Expanded TCRs formed significantly more large CDR3 similarity clusters than pre-sensitization or healthy control sets, consistent with antigen-driven responses. DPC sensitization did not change the number of TCRs with a frequency above 1 in 1000, and there was no evidence of changes in global repertoire structure.

Per the publication, the time point label means: patch test 3, about 24 weeks after DPC sensitization. Per the publication, the treatment or condition label means: therapeutic diphenylcyclopropenone sensitization with weekly scalp DPC. At each patch-test visit, blood was drawn before the patch test was applied. Patients were considered eligible if aged 18 to 70, diagnosed with alopecia and deemed suitable for DPC therapy, and patients were excluded if pregnant. Unfractionated whole blood was collected in Tempus Blood RNA tubes, and total RNA was extracted from that blood. Sequenced here: whole blood, sampled in connection with sensitization to the hapten diphenylcyclopropenone (DPC). The source of this sequence is a middle-aged man with alopecia areata. Some clones in this sample may be carry-over from other donors' samples.

The CDR3: CSARVGTGAGSNQPQHF. The bases read TGCAGTGCTAGAGTTGGGACAGGGGCGGGTAGCAATCAGCCCCAGCATTTT. The rearrangement combines TRBV20-1 with TRBJ1-5; 10 middle bases align to TRBD1. The CDR3 sequence holds 17 residues, the cysteine and phenylalanine included. Just the 51-base CDR3 DNA is kept, in frame starting at base 1. The germline V and J ends show losses of 1 base and 0 bases respectively, and no gene match explains 6 bases of the junction. Reading the germline V gene (reference sequence) gives CDR1 DFQATT and CDR2 SNEGSKA.